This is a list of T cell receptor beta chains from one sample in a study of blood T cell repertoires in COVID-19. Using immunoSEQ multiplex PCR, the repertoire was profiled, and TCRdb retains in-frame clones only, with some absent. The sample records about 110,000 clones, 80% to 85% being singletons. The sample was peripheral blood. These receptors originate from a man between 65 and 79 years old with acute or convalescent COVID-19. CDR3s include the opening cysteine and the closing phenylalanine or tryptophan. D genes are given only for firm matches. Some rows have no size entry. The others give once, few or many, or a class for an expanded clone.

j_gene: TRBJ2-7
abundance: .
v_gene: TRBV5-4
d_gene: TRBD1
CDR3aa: CASSLPGQGAYEQYF
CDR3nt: TGTGCCAGCAGCTTGCCGGGACAGGGGGCCTACGAGCAGTACTTC

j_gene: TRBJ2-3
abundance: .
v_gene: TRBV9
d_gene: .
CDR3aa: CASSPQGVGSRDTQYF
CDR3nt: TGTGCCAGCAGCCCCCAAGGGGTGGGGTCTAGAGATACGCAGTATTTT

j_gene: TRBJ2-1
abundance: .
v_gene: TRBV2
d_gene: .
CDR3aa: CASRVVAYNEQFF
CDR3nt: TGTGCCAGTCGAGTAGTGGCCTACAATGAGCAGTTCTTC

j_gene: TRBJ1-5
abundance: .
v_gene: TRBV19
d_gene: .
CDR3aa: CASSIDGGDTLEWPQHF
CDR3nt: TGTGCCAGTAGTATAGATGGGGGGGACACACTCGAATGGCCCCAGCATTTT

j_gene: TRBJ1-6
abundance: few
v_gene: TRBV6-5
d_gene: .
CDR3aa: CASSFYNSPLHF
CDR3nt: TGTGCCAGCAGCTTTTATAATTCACCCCTCCACTTT

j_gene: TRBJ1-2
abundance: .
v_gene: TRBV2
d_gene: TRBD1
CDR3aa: CASSERTGGAAGGYTF
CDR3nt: TGTGCCAGCAGTGAAAGGACAGGGGGCGCAGCAGGTGGCTACACCTTC

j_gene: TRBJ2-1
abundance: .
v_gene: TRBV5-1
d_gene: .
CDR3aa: CASSPSSGQIYNEQFF
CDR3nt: TGCGCCAGCAGCCCCTCCTCCGGACAGATCTACAATGAGCAGTTCTTC

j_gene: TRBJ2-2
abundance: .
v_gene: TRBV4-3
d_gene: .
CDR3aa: CASSREGRGLTGELFF
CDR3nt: TGCGCCAGCAGCAGGGAGGGCAGGGGGCTCACCGGGGAGCTGTTTTTT

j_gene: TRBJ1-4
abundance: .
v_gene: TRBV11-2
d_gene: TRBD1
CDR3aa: CASSLDQGAGEKLFF
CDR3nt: TGTGCCAGCAGCTTAGATCAGGGGGCAGGGGAAAAACTGTTTTTT

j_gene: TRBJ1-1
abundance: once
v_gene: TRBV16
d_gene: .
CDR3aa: CASSQSRDGGVGAFF
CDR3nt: TGTGCCAGCAGCCAATCCAGGGACGGGGGAGTAGGAGCTTTCTTT

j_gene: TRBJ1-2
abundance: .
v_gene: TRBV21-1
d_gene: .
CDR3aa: CASSVLAGGTIGEGYTF
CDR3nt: TGTGCCAGCAGCGTTTTAGCGGGGGGGACTATAGGGGAGGGCTACACCTTC

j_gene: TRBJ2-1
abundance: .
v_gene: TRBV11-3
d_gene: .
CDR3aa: CASSPEGTVTYNEQFF
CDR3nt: TGTGCCAGCAGCCCGGAGGGGACAGTCACCTACAATGAGCAGTTCTTC

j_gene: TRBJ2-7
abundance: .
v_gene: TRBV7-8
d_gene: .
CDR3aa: CASSTGYEQYF
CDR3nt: TGTGCCAGCAGTACGGGTTACGAGCAGTACTTC

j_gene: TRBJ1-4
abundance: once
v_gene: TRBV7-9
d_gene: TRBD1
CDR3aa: CASSFGTVLPGGEKLFF
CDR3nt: TGTGCCAGCAGCTTCGGGACAGTCTTACCTGGGGGGGAAAAACTGTTTTTT

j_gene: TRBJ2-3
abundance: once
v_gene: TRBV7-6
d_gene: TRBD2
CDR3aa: CASSLAPGLAGGHSTDTQYF
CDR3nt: TGTGCCAGCAGCTTAGCGCCGGGACTAGCGGGGGGGCATAGCACAGATACGCAGTATTTT

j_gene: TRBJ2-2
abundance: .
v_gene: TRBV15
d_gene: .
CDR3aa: CATSREGGQGATGELFF
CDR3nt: TGTGCCACCAGCAGAGAGGGAGGGCAGGGGGCCACCGGGGAGCTGTTTTTT

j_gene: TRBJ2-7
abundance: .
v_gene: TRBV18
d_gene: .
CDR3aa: CASSPRGDRDFGGEYF
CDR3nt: TGTGCCAGCTCGCCAAGGGGAGATAGGGACTTCGGCGGGGAGTACTTC

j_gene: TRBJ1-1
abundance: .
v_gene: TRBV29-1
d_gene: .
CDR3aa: CSVVREFTEAFF
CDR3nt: TGCAGCGTTGTTCGGGAGTTCACTGAAGCTTTCTTT

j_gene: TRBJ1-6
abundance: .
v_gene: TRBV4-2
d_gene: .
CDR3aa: CASSQAAQGPSPLHF
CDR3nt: TGTGCCAGCAGCCAAGCTGCTCAGGGGCCATCACCCCTCCACTTT

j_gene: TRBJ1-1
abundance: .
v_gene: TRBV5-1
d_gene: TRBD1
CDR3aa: CASSPRQGAQNTEAFF
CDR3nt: TGCGCCAGCAGCCCAAGACAGGGGGCACAAAACACTGAAGCTTTCTTT

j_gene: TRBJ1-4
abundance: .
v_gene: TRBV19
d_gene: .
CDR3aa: CASTKDSRNEKLFF
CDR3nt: TGTGCCAGTACGAAGGACAGCCGCAATGAAAAACTGTTTTTT

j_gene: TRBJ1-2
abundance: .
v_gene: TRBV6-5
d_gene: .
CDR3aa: CASREGNSGIYGYTF
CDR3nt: TGTGCCAGCAGGGAGGGAAATTCAGGGATCTATGGCTACACCTTC

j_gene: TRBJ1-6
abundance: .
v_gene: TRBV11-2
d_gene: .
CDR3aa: CASSLGRGLISPLHF
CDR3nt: TGTGCCAGCAGCTTAGGGCGGGGTCTAATTTCACCCCTCCACTTT

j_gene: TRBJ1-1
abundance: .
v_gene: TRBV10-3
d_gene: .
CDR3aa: CAISGGQVDTEAFF
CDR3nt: TGTGCCATCAGTGGGGGACAAGTGGACACTGAAGCTTTCTTT

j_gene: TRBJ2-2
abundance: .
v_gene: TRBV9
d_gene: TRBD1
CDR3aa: CASSPTGGTGELFF
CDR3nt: TGTGCCAGCAGCCCAACAGGGGGCACCGGGGAGCTGTTTTTT

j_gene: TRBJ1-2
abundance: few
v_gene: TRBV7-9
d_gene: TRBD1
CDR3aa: CASSLGTGTTNYGYTF
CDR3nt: TGTGCCAGCAGCTTAGGGACAGGGACCACTAACTATGGCTACACCTTC

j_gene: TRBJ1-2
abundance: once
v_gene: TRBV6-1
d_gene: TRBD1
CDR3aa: CASSERDRGGYGYTF
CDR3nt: TGTGCCAGCAGTGAAAGGGACAGAGGAGGCTATGGCTACACCTTC

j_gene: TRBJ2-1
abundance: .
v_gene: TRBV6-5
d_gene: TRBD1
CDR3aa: CASSSGQGIEQFF
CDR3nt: TGTGCCAGCAGTAGTGGACAGGGGATTGAGCAGTTCTTC